A single sample gave rise to the 29 T cell receptor beta chains below, sequenced in a study of OX40 agonist ivuxolimab in advanced cancers. Libraries were built with the immunoSEQ multiplex PCR assay. This immuneACCESS table, as held by TCRdb, lists in-frame sequences with V and J called but not all clones. Of the missing ones, under half trace to an unresolved V gene in checked studies; the others have no known cause. Across this sample there are around 70,000 clones, with 84% seen only once. Around 0.73% of the sample is held by the ten biggest clonotypes. The source material was CD4+ or CD8+ T cells sorted from blood, sampled in a trial of the OX40 agonist ivuxolimab. These receptors were obtained from an adult with an advanced solid tumor such as melanoma, head and neck, liver or kidney cancer.

V and J are TRBV12-5 and TRBJ2-2; TRBD1 might be the D (6 bases). Germline V gene data show CDR1 as LGHNT and CDR2 as FRNRAP. This CDR3 region has 14 residues. V was clipped by 2 bases and J by 7 bases, with 11 bases between them. As DNA, the CDR3 is TGTGCTAGTGGTTTGTCAGGGGCGGTCGGGGAGCTGTTTTTT. Its translation: CASGLSGAVGELFF.

This chain joins TRBV7-8 and TRBJ2-7, with D unresolved. The V end was cut by 5 bases, the J end by 0 bases, with 5 bases between. This CDR3 spans 12 amino acids. CDR1 and CDR2 (germline): SGHVS, FQNEAQ. CDR3 nucleotide sequence: TGTGCCAGCAGCGTAAACTCCTACGAGCAGTACTTC. This gives the protein CASSVNSYEQYF.

The chain carries TRBV6-5 and TRBJ1-2, with D possibly matching TRBD1 (6 bases). Trimming took 4 bases from V and 6 from J, leaving 15 bases between them. The CDR3 extends over 14 amino acids. CDR1 MNHEY and CDR2 SVGAGI come from the germline V gene. CDR3 amino acids: CASSSQDSRDGYTF. The CDR3 region has the DNA TGTGCCAGCAGTTCTCAGGACAGCCGTGATGGCTACACCTTC.

This clone appeared a few times. The chain combines TRBV6-1 with TRBJ1-1; possible D gene TRBD1, 6 bases. The CDR3 totals 15 residues. Trimming cost V 6 bases and J 4 bases, with 18 bases left between them. Germline V gives CDR1 MNHNS, CDR2 SASEGT. In nucleotides, the CDR3 is TGTGCCAGCAGGAGATCCGCGGGGGGCGGCACTGAAGCTTTCTTT. It specifies CASRRSAGGGTEAFF.

The V and J genes are TRBV18 and TRBJ2-7; D possibly corresponds to TRBD2 (5 bases). CDR3 length: 15 amino acids. Germline V gene lookup returns CDR1 KGHSH and CDR2 LQKENI. V was trimmed by 1 base and J by 5 bases, leaving 15 bases between them. The CDR3 here is CASSPLEGLSNEQYF. Written as DNA, the CDR3 is TGTGCCAGCTCACCACTCGAGGGCTTATCGAACGAGCAGTACTTC. The entire variable domain, with the rest obtained from reference TRBV18 and TRBJ2-7, is as follows: NAGVMQNPRHLVRRRGQEARLRCSPMKGHSHVYWYRQLPEEGLKFMVYLQKENIIDESGMPKERFSAEFPKEGPSILRIQQVVRGDSAAYFCASSPLEGLSNEQYFGPGTRLTVT.

This clone was recorded once. The chain employs TRBV18 and TRBJ1-4; 10 nucleotides align to TRBD1. Germline trimming cut 6 bases from V and 4 bases from J; bases unmatched to any gene: 14. The germline CDR1 and CDR2 sequences are KGHSH and LQKENI. The CDR3 is made up of 18 amino acids. This CDR3 reads CASSLARDRGPLNEKLFF. The CDR3 nucleotides read TGTGCCAGCTCTCTTGCCCGGGACAGGGGCCCCCTTAATGAAAAACTGTTTTTT.

The chain is built from TRBV14 and TRBJ2-7; 7 bases map to TRBD2. J was trimmed by 6 bases and V by 3 bases; bases with no gene match: 11. CDR1 and CDR2 (germline): SGHDN, FVKESK. The CDR3 has 15 amino acids. This CDR3 is CASSQRLAGAGEQYF. DNA for the CDR3: TGTGCCAGCAGCCAGAGGTTGGCGGGAGCAGGCGAGCAGTACTTC. Full variable domain (rest looked up from reference TRBV14 and TRBJ2-7): EAGVTQFPSHSVIEKGQTVTLRCDPISGHDNLYWYRRVMGKEIKFLLHFVKESKQDESGMPNNRFLAERTGGTYSTLKVQPAELEDSGVYFCASSQRLAGAGEQYFGPGTRLTVT.

This rearrangement joins TRBV6-1 to TRBJ2-5; 7 bases match TRBD2. The V and J ends lost 3 bases and 5 bases, in that order; junction bases with no gene match: 6. Per germline, CDR1 MNHNS and CDR2 SASEGT. This CDR3 contains 14 residues. As DNA, the CDR3 is TGTGCCAGCAGTGAGGGTTGGGGGGGGGAGACCCAGTACTTC. It yields the protein CASSEGWGGETQYF.

This clone has only one observation. V gene TRBV30 combines with J gene TRBJ1-4, with a tentative D call TRBD1 (5 bases). The V end was cut by 2 bases, the J end by 8 bases, with 21 bases between. Germline loops: CDR1 GTSNPN, CDR2 SVGIG (reference sequence). The CDR3 is made up of 16 amino acids. The CDR3 loop reads CAWSSSGTRIWEKLFF. CDR3 in DNA: TGTGCCTGGAGTTCCTCCGGGACTCGTATTTGGGAAAAACTGTTTTTT.

This clone was counted only a few times. The V and J genes are TRBV13 and TRBJ1-2; weak D call: TRBD1 (5 bases). CDR3 length equals 15 residues. The germline V gene has CDR1 PRHDT and CDR2 FYEKMQ (reference sequence). V was clipped by 5 bases and J by 1 base, with 14 bases between them. The CDR3 bases are TGTGCCAGCAGCCCACGGGGACCGCTTAACTATGGCTACACCTTC. Translation: CASSPRGPLNYGYTF. Filled out from reference TRBV13 and TRBJ1-2, the complete variable domain reads AAGVIQSPRHLIKEKRETATLKCYPIPRHDTVYWYQQGPGQDPQFLISFYEKMQSDKGSIPDRFSAQQFSDYHSELNMSSLELGDSALYFCASSPRGPLNYGYTFGSGTRLTVV.

The chain carries TRBV28 and TRBJ1-5; 7 nucleotides line up with TRBD1. The CDR3 has 15 residues. With 5 bases clipped from V and 5 bases from J, the junction kept 9 bases outside the gene matches. Germline-derived CDR1 and CDR2 are MDHEN and SYDVKM. The CDR3 DNA sequence: TGTGCCAGCAGTCCCCTCCAGGGGGTTGATCAGCCCCAGCATTTT. Translation gives CASSPLQGVDQPQHF. Combining the CDR3 with reference TRBV28 and TRBJ1-5 gives the whole variable domain DVKVTQSSRYLVKRTGEKVFLECVQDMDHENMFWYRQDPGLGLRLIYFSYDVKMKEKGDIPEGYSVSREKKERFSLILESASTNQTSMYLCASSPLQGVDQPQHFGDGTRLSIL.

The CDR3 DNA is TGTGCCAGCAGTTCGCGGGGAGGGGGGAACACTGAAGCTTTCTTT. This gives the protein CASSSRGGGNTEAFF. This chain uses TRBV6-5 with TRBJ1-1, with D maybe TRBD1 (6 bases). V was clipped by 4 bases and J by 1 base, with 13 bases between them. The CDR3 runs 15 residues. Germline V gene lookup returns CDR1 MNHEY and CDR2 SVGAGI.

In its sample, this clone was seen a few times. The chain uses TRBV27 and TRBJ2-7; the match to TRBD2 covers 15 bases. Trimming at V came to 5 bases and at J to 1 base, leaving 3 bases not matched to a gene. Looked up from germline, CDR1 is MNHEY and CDR2 is SMNVEV (reference sequence). This CDR3 has 16 residues. CDR3 amino acids: CASSGLAGGRSYEQYF. The CDR3 nucleotides read TGTGCCAGCAGTGGACTAGCGGGGGGGAGGTCCTACGAGCAGTACTTC.

The gene calls are TRBV6-5 and TRBJ2-6; D gene unclear. Germline values: CDR1 MNHEY, CDR2 SVGAGI. The V and J ends lost 5 bases and 4 bases respectively, with 12 bases between them. The CDR3 runs to 15 residues. As DNA, the CDR3 is TGTGCCAGCAGTGCCCTAGGAACAGGGGCCAACGTCCTGACTTTC. Protein sequence: CASSALGTGANVLTF.

The chain joins TRBV6-6 to TRBJ2-1; 8 bases line up with TRBD2. J was trimmed by 7 bases and V by 3 bases; bases with no gene match: 2. Germline CDR1 and CDR2: MNHNY and SVGAGI (reference sequence). The CDR3 has 13 residues. CDR3 sequence: CASSYGGGNEQFF. For the CDR3, the DNA is TGTGCCAGCAGTTATGGCGGGGGGAATGAGCAGTTCTTC.

The genes are TRBV19 and TRBJ2-2; 7 bases are shared with TRBD1. The germline CDR1 and CDR2 sequences are LNHDA and SQIVND (reference sequence). The V and J ends lost 5 bases and 6 bases, in that order; junction bases with no gene match: 9. This CDR3 contains 15 residues. This CDR3 reads CASSPNSQGAGELFF. The DNA of the CDR3 is TGTGCCAGTAGTCCCAACAGTCAGGGGGCCGGGGAGCTGTTTTTT.

The chain links TRBV5-5 to TRBJ2-2; no clear D. CDR3 length: 13 residues. Germline V gives CDR1 SGHKS, CDR2 YYEKEE (reference sequence). The V and J ends lost 5 bases and 4 bases respectively, with 9 bases between them. DNA for the CDR3: TGTGCCAGCAGTTACATTCCCACCGGGGAGCTGTTTTTT. Amino acid sequence: CASSYIPTGELFF.

The chain has TRBV5-1 and TRBJ2-1, with TRBD2 identical over 7 bases. J gave up 7 bases and V 4 bases, and 17 bases lay outside the gene matches. Per germline, CDR1 SGHRS and CDR2 YFSETQ. The CDR3 has 17 residues. The CDR3 coding sequence is TGCGCCAGCAGCGATAAGGTAGAGCGGGATGGAGGGAATGAGCAGTTCTTC. Translating gives CASSDKVERDGGNEQFF.

The chain couples TRBV5-5 to TRBJ1-5; TRBD1 matches at 7 bases. Germline values: CDR1 SGHKS, CDR2 YYEKEE (reference sequence). This CDR3 is built from 18 residues. The V gene end was trimmed by 2 bases and the J gene end by 6 bases; junction bases not matched to a gene: 17. CDR3 region: CASSFDTIQGRRGQPQHF. For the CDR3, the DNA is TGTGCCAGCAGCTTTGACACAATACAGGGGCGGAGGGGTCAGCCCCAGCATTTT.

The chain recombines TRBV6-5 with TRBJ1-6, with 7 positions matching TRBD1. Germline V lookup: CDR1 MNHEY, CDR2 SVGAGI. V lost 2 bases, J lost 6 bases, and 4 bases stayed unmatched. The CDR3 consists of 15 residues. The CDR3 spells CASSYRGQGNSPLHF. CDR3 in DNA: TGTGCCAGCAGTTACAGGGGGCAGGGTAATTCACCCCTCCACTTT.

DNA for the CDR3: TGTGCCAGCAGCTCAAACGGCGACAGGGCGCTCACTGAAGCTTTCTTT. Protein sequence: CASSSNGDRALTEAFF. The genes are TRBV5-4 and TRBJ1-1; 7 bases fit TRBD1. J gave up 4 bases and V 3 bases, and 12 bases lay outside the gene matches. From germline, CDR1 is SGHNT and CDR2 YYREEE (reference sequence). The CDR3 contains 16 residues.

The chain combines TRBV7-2 with TRBJ2-3; D uncertain. Germline-derived CDR1 and CDR2 are SGHTA and FQGNSA. Between the trimmed V and J ends, which lost 0 bases and 6 bases, there was a span of 10 bases. The CDR3 has 14 residues. The CDR3 loop is CASSLAGPADTQYF. The CDR3 bases are TGTGCCAGCAGCTTAGCGGGTCCCGCGGATACGCAGTATTTT.

The gene calls are TRBV7-9 and TRBJ2-3, with TRBD2 matching 9 bases. The ends lost 4 bases at V and 2 bases at J; junction bases unmatched: 7. Per germline, CDR1 SEHNR and CDR2 FQNEAQ (reference sequence). The CDR3 has 16 residues. This chain's CDR3 is CASSSGLAPDTDTQYF. CDR3 bases: TGTGCCAGCAGCTCGGGACTAGCACCTGACACAGATACGCAGTATTTT.

DNA for the CDR3: TGTGCCAGTAGTCCTGTCGGGAGTCAGCCCCAGCATTTT. Translating it yields CASSPVGSQPQHF. The V call is TRBV19, the J call TRBJ1-5; D not resolved. This CDR3 has 13 residues. The germline CDR1 and CDR2 sequences are LNHDA and SQIVND (reference sequence). Trimming pared 5 bases from V and 6 bases from J, leaving 11 bases between. Filled out from reference TRBV19 and TRBJ1-5, the complete variable domain reads DGGITQSPKYLFRKEGQNVTLSCEQNLNHDAMYWYRQDPGQGLRLIYYSQIVNDFQKGDIAEGYSVSREKKESFPLTVTSAQKNPTAFYLCASSPVGSQPQHFGDGTRLSIL.

The genes are TRBV18 and TRBJ2-3; possibly TRBD2 for D (6 bases). V lost 3 bases and J 4 bases, leaving 14 bases between the germline ends. This CDR3 has 15 residues. In germline, CDR1 is KGHSH, CDR2 LQKENI. CDR3 in DNA: TGTGCCAGCTCACCCCGGGACTGGCAAGCAGATACGCAGTATTTT. It encodes CASSPRDWQADTQYF.

The chain joins TRBV9 to TRBJ1-4; D might be TRBD1 (6 bases). V was cut by 1 base and J by 4 bases, with 11 bases left in between. CDR1 SGDLS and CDR2 YYNGEE come from the germline V gene. The CDR3 loop spans 15 amino acids. Here the CDR3 DNA reads TGTGCCAGCAGCGTATTACAGGGTTTTAATGAAAAACTGTTTTTT. This sequence encodes CASSVLQGFNEKLFF.

V is TRBV5-8 and J is TRBJ2-3; a weak D match, TRBD1 (5 bases). CDR1 is SGHTS and CDR2 is YDEGEE in the germline V gene. The CDR3 is made up of 17 amino acids. The germline V and J ends were trimmed by 4 bases and 0 bases, with 18 bases remaining between them. This chain's CDR3 is CASSRRRQRSSTDTQYF. The CDR3, as DNA: TGTGCCAGCAGCCGAAGACGACAGCGATCTAGCACAGATACGCAGTATTTT.

The chain recombines TRBV28 with TRBJ1-5; tentative D call: TRBD1 (5 bases). CDR1 and CDR2 (germline): MDHEN, SYDVKM. CDR3 length equals 15 residues. V was shortened by 6 bases and J by 0 bases, with 12 bases between the two germline ends. The CDR3 loop reads CASRRGANSNQPQHF. Written as DNA, the CDR3 is TGTGCCAGCAGGAGAGGGGCAAATAGCAATCAGCCCCAGCATTTT.

The chain joins TRBV11-2 to TRBJ2-5; a possible D gene is TRBD1 (7 bases). CDR1 and CDR2 from the germline V gene are SGHAT and FQNNGV. Trimming removed 2 bases at V and 2 bases at J, with 18 bases between. This CDR3 is 17 amino acids long. As DNA, the CDR3 is TGTGCCAGCAGCTTATGGGGACTCAGGGGGTGGCAAGAGACCCAGTACTTC. As protein: CASSLWGLRGWQETQYF.